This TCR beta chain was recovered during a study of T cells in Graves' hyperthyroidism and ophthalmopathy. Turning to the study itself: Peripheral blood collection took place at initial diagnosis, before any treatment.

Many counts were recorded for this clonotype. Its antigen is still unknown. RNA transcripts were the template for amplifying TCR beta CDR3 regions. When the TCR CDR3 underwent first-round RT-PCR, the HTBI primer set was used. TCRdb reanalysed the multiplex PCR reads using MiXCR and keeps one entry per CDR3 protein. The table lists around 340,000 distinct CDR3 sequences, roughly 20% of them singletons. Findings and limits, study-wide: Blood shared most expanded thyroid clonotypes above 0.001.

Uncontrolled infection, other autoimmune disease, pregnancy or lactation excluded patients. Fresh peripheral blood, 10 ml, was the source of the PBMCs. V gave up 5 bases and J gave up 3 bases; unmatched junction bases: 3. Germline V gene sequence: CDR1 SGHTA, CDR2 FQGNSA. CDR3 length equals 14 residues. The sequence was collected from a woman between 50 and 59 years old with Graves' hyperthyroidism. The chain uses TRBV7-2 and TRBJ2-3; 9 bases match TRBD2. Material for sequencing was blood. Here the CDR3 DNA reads TGTGCCAGCAGCGTCGGACTAGCGACAGATACGCAGTATTTT. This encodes CASSVGLATDTQYF.